This T cell receptor beta chain was found in a study of CD8+ T cells in alopecia areata. Across the whole study: It was oral tofacitinib, at 5 to 10 mg twice daily, that treated patients received.

Alopecia areata patients provided lesional scalp punch biopsies and peripheral blood, both collected for the study. RNA extraction and reverse transcription yielded cDNA as sequencing template. Sequenced by immunoSEQ multiplex PCR; TCRdb stores in-frame clones only, minus some. This sample has 61,000 or so clones, with around 96% found just once. Sequenced here: CD8+ T cells sorted from blood, sampled at week 0. The TCR comes from a human donor with alopecia areata.

CDR3 nucleotides: TGTGCCAGCAGCTCAGACAGGGGAGCGGATGGCTACACCTTC. Amino acids: CASSSDRGADGYTF. The J gene is TRBJ1-2, the V gene TRBV7-9, with 8 bases lining up with TRBD1. The ends lost 4 bases at V and 6 bases at J; junction bases unmatched: 7. This CDR3 has 14 amino acids. CDR1 SEHNR and CDR2 FQNEAQ come from the germline V gene (reference sequence).